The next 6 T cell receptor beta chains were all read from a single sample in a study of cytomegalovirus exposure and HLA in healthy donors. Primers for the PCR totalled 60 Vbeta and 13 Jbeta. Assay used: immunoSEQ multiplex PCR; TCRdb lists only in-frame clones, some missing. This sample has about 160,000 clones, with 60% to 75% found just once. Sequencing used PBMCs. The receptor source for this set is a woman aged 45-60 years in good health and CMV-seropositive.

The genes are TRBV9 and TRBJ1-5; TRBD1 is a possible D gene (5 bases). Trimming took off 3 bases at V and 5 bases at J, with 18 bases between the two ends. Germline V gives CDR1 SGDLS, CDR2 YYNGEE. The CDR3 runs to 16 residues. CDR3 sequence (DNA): TGTGCCAGCAGCGAGTGGGCAGACCTAGGGGATCAGCCCCAGCATTTT. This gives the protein CASSEWADLGDQPQHF.

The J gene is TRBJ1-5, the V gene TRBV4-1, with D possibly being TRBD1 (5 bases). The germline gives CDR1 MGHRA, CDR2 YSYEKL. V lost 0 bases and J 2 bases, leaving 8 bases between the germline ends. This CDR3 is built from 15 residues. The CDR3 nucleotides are TGCGCCAGCAGCCAAGAGGGGGGAGGCAATCAGCCCCAGCATTTT. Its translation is CASSQEGGGNQPQHF.

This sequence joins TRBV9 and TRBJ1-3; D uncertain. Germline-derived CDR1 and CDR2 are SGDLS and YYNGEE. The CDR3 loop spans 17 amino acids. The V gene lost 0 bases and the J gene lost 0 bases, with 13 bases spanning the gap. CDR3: CASSVGSSGYSGNTIYF. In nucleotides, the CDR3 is TGTGCCAGCAGCGTAGGGTCCTCGGGGTACTCTGGAAACACCATATATTTT.

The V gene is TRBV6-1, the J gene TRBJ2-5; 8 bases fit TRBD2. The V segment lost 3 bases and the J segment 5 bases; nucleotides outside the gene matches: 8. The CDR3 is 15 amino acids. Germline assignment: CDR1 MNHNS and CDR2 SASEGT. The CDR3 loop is CASSEVAGLQETQYF. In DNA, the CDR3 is TGTGCCAGCAGTGAGGTAGCGGGACTCCAGGAGACCCAGTACTTC.

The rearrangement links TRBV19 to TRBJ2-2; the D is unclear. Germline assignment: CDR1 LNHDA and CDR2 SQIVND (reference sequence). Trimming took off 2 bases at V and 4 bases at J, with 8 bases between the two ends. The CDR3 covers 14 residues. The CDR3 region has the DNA TGTGCCAGTAGTATATCGGGTTTCACCGGGGAGCTGTTTTTT. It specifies CASSISGFTGELFF.

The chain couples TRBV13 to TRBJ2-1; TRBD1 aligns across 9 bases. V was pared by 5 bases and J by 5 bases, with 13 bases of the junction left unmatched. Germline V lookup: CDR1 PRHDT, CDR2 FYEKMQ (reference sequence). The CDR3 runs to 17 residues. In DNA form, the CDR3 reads TGTGCCAGCAGCACGCAAGGACCGGGACAGGGTCACAATGAGCAGTTCTTC. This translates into CASSTQGPGQGHNEQFF.